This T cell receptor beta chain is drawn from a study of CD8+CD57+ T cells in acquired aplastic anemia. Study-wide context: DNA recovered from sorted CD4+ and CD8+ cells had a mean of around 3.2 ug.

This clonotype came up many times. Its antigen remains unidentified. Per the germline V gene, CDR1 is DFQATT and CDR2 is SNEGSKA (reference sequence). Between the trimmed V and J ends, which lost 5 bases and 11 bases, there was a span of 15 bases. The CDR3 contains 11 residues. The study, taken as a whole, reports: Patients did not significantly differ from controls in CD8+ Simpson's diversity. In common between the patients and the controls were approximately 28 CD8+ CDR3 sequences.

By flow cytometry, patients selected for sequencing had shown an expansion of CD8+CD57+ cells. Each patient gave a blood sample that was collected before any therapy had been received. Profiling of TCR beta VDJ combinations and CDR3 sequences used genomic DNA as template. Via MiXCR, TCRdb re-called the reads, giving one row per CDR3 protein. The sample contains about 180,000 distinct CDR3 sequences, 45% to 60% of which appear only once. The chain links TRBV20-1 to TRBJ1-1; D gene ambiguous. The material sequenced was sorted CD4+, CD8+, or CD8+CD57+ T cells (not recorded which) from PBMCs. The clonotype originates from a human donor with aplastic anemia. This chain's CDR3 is CSAPNIPLAFF. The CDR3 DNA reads TGCAGTGCTCCCAATATCCCACTGGCTTTCTTT.